Listed below are T cell receptor beta chains from one sample, sequenced in a study of vaccination effects on CD4 cells after COVID-19. No antigen has been identified for these receptors. Measured with immunoSEQ multiplex PCR; TCRdb has only the in-frame clones, and not every one. Among roughly 23,000 clones, almost 70% were seen once, and the ten largest hold around a tenth. Here the sequenced sample was CD4+ T cells from PBMCs cultured with HCoV-NL63 spike peptides, taken before COVID-19 vaccination. These receptors were collected from a human donor who received a COVID-19 vaccine. Both conserved end residues are part of each CDR3. The D gene is left open where the match is weak. Some rows have no size entry. The others give once, few or many, or a class for an expanded clone.

clone_size	v_call	j_call	d_call	cdr3_nt	cdr3_aa
.	TRBV6-5	TRBJ1-5	.	TGTGCCAGCAGACTGAATCAGCCCCAGCATTTT	CASRLNQPQHF
.	TRBV2	TRBJ1-5	.	TGTGCCAGCCGGGACACCGGCAATCAGCCCCAGCATTTT	CASRDTGNQPQHF
.	TRBV10-3	TRBJ1-5	.	TGTGCCATCAGTGAGGGCAGGGGCACCCCCCAGCATTTT	CAISEGRGTPQHF
.	TRBV5-5	TRBJ1-2	.	TGTGCCAGCAGCTTGGCCGGGACACAGACTAACTATGGCTACACCTTC	CASSLAGTQTNYGYTF
.	TRBV19	TRBJ1-5	.	TGTGCCAGTAGTACGAGCAGGCTATGGGAGCCCCAGCATTTT	CASSTSRLWEPQHF
.	TRBV24-1	TRBJ2-2	.	TGTGCCACCGGCCCGGCGCAGCCTAACACCGGGGAGCTGTTTTTT	CATGPAQPNTGELFF
few	TRBV7-2	TRBJ2-3	.	TGTGCCAGCAGCTCGACAACTGGAGATACGCAGTATTTT	CASSSTTGDTQYF
.	TRBV27	TRBJ2-7	.	TGTGCCAGCAGTTTAAGGGGCGGGGTTCAAGGGGCCTACGAGCAGTACTTC	CASSLRGGVQGAYEQYF
few	TRBV5-6	TRBJ1-2	.	TGTGCCAGCAGCTTAGTACAGGGTAACTATGGCTACACCTTC	CASSLVQGNYGYTF
.	TRBV19	TRBJ1-3	TRBD1	TGTGCCAGTAGCGACAGGGGGTCTGGAAACACCATATATTTT	CASSDRGSGNTIYF
.	TRBV2	TRBJ2-3	TRBD2	TGTGCCAGCAGTGAACCGCTCCTAGCGGGCACAGATACGCAGTATTTT	CASSEPLLAGTDTQYF
.	TRBV5-4	TRBJ2-1	TRBD2	TGTGCCAGCAGCTTAGACCTAACTAGCGGGAGTGAGCAGTTCTTC	CASSLDLTSGSEQFF
.	TRBV6-5	TRBJ1-2	TRBD1	TGTGCCAGCCGAGGGGGCAATGACTATGGCTACACCTTC	CASRGGNDYGYTF
medium-sized	TRBV5-1	TRBJ2-1	TRBD2	TGCGCCAGCAGCTCAGCGGGAAACTACAATGAGCAGTTCTTC	CASSSAGNYNEQFF
once	TRBV2	TRBJ2-3	.	TGTGCCAGCGAAGCAGGGCCCGATTCGTATACGCAGTATTTT	CASEAGPDSYTQYF
.	TRBV27	TRBJ2-2	.	TGTGCCAGCAGGCCAGGGATGGTCCAGGACACCGGGGAGCTGTTTTTT	CASRPGMVQDTGELFF
.	TRBV7-9	TRBJ2-1	.	TGTGCCAGCAGCACAGGCCGGGGACTCCAAATAAATGAGCAGTTCTTC	CASSTGRGLQINEQFF
.	TRBV27	TRBJ2-1	TRBD2	TGTGCCAGCAGGGTTAGCGGGGGGACACACAATGAGCAGTTCTTC	CASRVSGGTHNEQFF
.	TRBV4-1	TRBJ1-5	.	TGCGCCAGCAGCCAAGGGGGTGTGGGGCCCCAGCATTTT	CASSQGGVGPQHF
.	TRBV11-2	TRBJ2-6	.	TGTGCCAGCAGCCGACTACGTGGGAGCTCTGGGGCCAACGTCCTGACTTTC	CASSRLRGSSGANVLTF
.	TRBV5-5	TRBJ2-7	.	TGTGCCAGCAGCTCGTCCGGACGTTCGACCTACGAGCAGTACTTC	CASSSSGRSTYEQYF
.	TRBV19	TRBJ1-5	.	TGTGCCAGTAACCCAGACCGGGATCGGCCCCAGCATTTT	CASNPDRDRPQHF
.	TRBV7-7	TRBJ2-5	TRBD1	TGTGCCAGCAGCTCGACAGGGGCAGAGACCCAGTACTTC	CASSSTGAETQYF
few	TRBV2	TRBJ2-7	.	TGTGCCAGCATCTTCAGGGGTAGCTCCTACGAGCAGTACTTC	CASIFRGSSYEQYF
.	TRBV5-1	TRBJ2-3	TRBD2	TGCGCCAGCAGCTTGGGGGGCGGGGGAGGCACAGATACGCAGTATTTT	CASSLGGGGGTDTQYF
.	TRBV2	TRBJ1-3	.	TGTGCCAGCAGGTCAGGCAGCTCTGGAAACACCATATATTTT	CASRSGSSGNTIYF
.	TRBV3-1/TRBV3-2	TRBJ1-4	TRBD1	TGTGCCAGCAGCGCCACCGGGACAGGGTTAGGGGAAAAACTGTTTTTT	CASSATGTGLGEKLFF
few	TRBV10-1	TRBJ2-3	TRBD1	TGCGCCAGCAACGGACAGGGTGCAGATACGCAGTATTTT	CASNGQGADTQYF
.	TRBV5-1	TRBJ2-3	TRBD2	TGCGCCAGCAGCTCAGCGGGGGGCACAGATACGCAGTATTTT	CASSSAGGTDTQYF
.	TRBV7-8	TRBJ1-6	TRBD1	TGTGCCAGCAGCTTAGACAGGGGGCTGAATTCACCCCTCCACTTT	CASSLDRGLNSPLHF
.	TRBV14	TRBJ2-7	TRBD2	TGTGCCAGCAGCCAAGATTCGACTAGCGGGTTGGCCTACGAGCAGTACTTC	CASSQDSTSGLAYEQYF
.	TRBV4-2	TRBJ2-1	TRBD2	TGTGCCAGCAGCCCCAGGGTAGCGGGAGGGAACAATGAGCAGTTCTTC	CASSPRVAGGNNEQFF
.	TRBV11-3	TRBJ2-1	.	TGTGCCAGCAGCTTAGAAGCAAGCTCCTACAATGAGCAGTTCTTC	CASSLEASSYNEQFF
.	TRBV7-8	TRBJ2-3	.	TGTGCCAGCAGCCCCGTGTCCGGGGCGCAGTATTTT	CASSPVSGAQYF
.	TRBV4-1	TRBJ2-5	TRBD1	TGCGCCAGCAGCCAAGATATGGGACAGGGGCAAGAGACCCAGTACTTC	CASSQDMGQGQETQYF
.	TRBV19	TRBJ2-1	.	TGTGCCAGTAAGCGGACAGATCAACGCAATGAGCAGTTCTTC	CASKRTDQRNEQFF
few	TRBV11-2	TRBJ2-7	TRBD1	TGTGCCAGCAGCCGAACCTTGACAGGGGGGGATTACGAGCAGTACTTC	CASSRTLTGGDYEQYF
few	TRBV4-1	TRBJ2-2	TRBD2	TGCGCCAGCAGCCAAGGGGGACTAGCGGGGGTTGGCACCGGGGAGCTGTTTTTT	CASSQGGLAGVGTGELFF
.	TRBV2	TRBJ1-2	TRBD1	TGTGCCAGCGGACAGGAAAACTATGGCTACACCTTC	CASGQENYGYTF
.	TRBV12-3/TRBV12-4	TRBJ2-7	.	TGTGCCAGCAGTTCCGGACCCTACGAGCAGTACTTC	CASSSGPYEQYF
.	TRBV2	TRBJ2-7	TRBD2	TGTGCCAGCAGTGAAAGGGTGCTAGCGGGAACCCGGGGGGGTTACGAGCAGTACTTC	CASSERVLAGTRGGYEQYF
few	TRBV2	TRBJ2-1	TRBD2	TGTGCCAGCAAGCTAGCGGGAGGGTCCTACAATGAGCAGTTCTTC	CASKLAGGSYNEQFF
.	TRBV6-5	TRBJ1-2	.	TGTGCCAGCAGTTACTCGATCAACCTTAACTATGGCTACACCTTC	CASSYSINLNYGYTF
.	TRBV4-2	TRBJ1-6	TRBD1	TGTGCCAGCAGCCAAGGACAGGGAAATTCACCCCTCCACTTT	CASSQGQGNSPLHF
.	TRBV9	TRBJ2-3	.	TGTGCCAGCAGCGCCCAATTGGATACGCAGTATTTT	CASSAQLDTQYF
.	TRBV18	TRBJ1-2	.	TGTGCCAGCTCCGACAGCCCGTCCCTCTACACCTTC	CASSDSPSLYTF
.	TRBV6-4	TRBJ2-7	TRBD1	TGTGCCAGCAGTGAGGACAGGGGTCCCTACGAGCAGTACTTC	CASSEDRGPYEQYF
.	TRBV2	TRBJ2-7	TRBD1	TGTGCCAGCCGGACAGGGGATACCTACGAGCAGTACTTC	CASRTGDTYEQYF
.	TRBV5-1	TRBJ2-5	TRBD2	TGCGCCAGTAACTGGGAGGGAGAGACCCAGTACTTC	CASNWEGETQYF
.	TRBV19	TRBJ2-4	TRBD2	TGTGCCAGTAGTACCCGACTAGCGGGAGATCAGGTGTCAGCCAAAAACATTCAGTACTTC	CASSTRLAGDQVSAKNIQYF
.	TRBV15	TRBJ1-1	.	TGTGCCACCAGCAGCTACAGGGATAACACTGAAGCTTTCTTT	CATSSYRDNTEAFF
.	TRBV27	TRBJ2-3	TRBD2	TGTGCCAGCAGCGCCTTGGGAGCGGGAATCACAGATACGCAGTATTTT	CASSALGAGITDTQYF
.	TRBV7-2	TRBJ2-1	TRBD1	TGTGCCAGCAGCATGGACAGGGGCTCCTACAATGAGCAGTTCTTC	CASSMDRGSYNEQFF